This TCR beta chain comes out of a study of early T cells in non-severe SARS-CoV-2 infection. Overall study: Sequenced material consisted of bulk RNA (from unsorted whole blood), and chains were unpaired.

Study results and limitations: Matches to VDJdb favored anti-spike CD8 responses and missed private and CD4 specificities.

Relative to its sample, this clonotype is medium-sized. The antigen remains undetermined. Each cDNA molecule carried a unique molecular identifier. TCRdb re-analysed the 5' RACE reads in MiXCR, keeping a single row per CDR3 protein. Of about 43,000 distinct CDR3 sequences in the sample, approximately 10% are singletons; the top ten hold 8% to 10%. The sequenced sample consisted of whole blood. This receptor was taken from an adult who was a healthcare worker with PCR-confirmed SARS-CoV-2 infection or an uninfected control (not recorded which).

CDR3: CASMKDGGFYEQYF. Here the CDR3 DNA reads TGTGCCAGCATGAAGGACGGAGGATTCTACGAGCAGTACTTC. This sequence joins TRBV3-1 and TRBJ2-7, with a weak D call TRBD2 (5 bases). V shed 7 bases and J shed 3 bases, with 16 bases lying between them. The CDR3 is 14 amino acids. Per the germline V gene, CDR1 is LGHDT and CDR2 is YNNKEL (reference sequence).